This T cell receptor (beta chain) was profiled in a study of CD8 T cells in ankylosing spondylitis. General observations from the study: Disease-linked clones had a CD8+ phenotype and relatively low frequency in peripheral blood. Ankylosing spondylitis blood seemed to carry a telltale TCR beta motif made of roughly eight highly homologous variants. Disease-associated clones were reportedly significantly overrepresented in matched ankylosing spondylitis synovial fluid.

This clonotype occurred many times. The antigen remains undetermined. V trimming: 5 bases; J trimming: 5 bases; junction bases outside the gene matches: 10. Germline loops: CDR1 DFQATT, CDR2 SNEGSKA (reference sequence). The CDR3 covers 14 residues. Quantitative 5'-RACE with molecular barcodes was used to make the TCR beta libraries. MiXCR was run by TCRdb on the 5' RACE reads, yielding one entry per CDR3 protein. The sample records tens of thousands of distinct CDR3 sequences, less than 6% being singletons. The TCR originated in a male donor with ankylosing spondylitis or in good health (not recorded which). Sequenced input: blood, either unsorted or a sorted T cell fraction (not recorded which). V gene TRBV20-1 combines with J gene TRBJ1-1, with 8 bases lining up with TRBD1. CDR3 amino acids: CSAHLDRGRTEAFF. CDR3 nucleotide sequence: TGCAGTGCTCACTTAGACAGGGGACGGACTGAAGCTTTCTTT.